This T cell receptor beta chain was captured by sequencing in a study of blood T cell repertoires in COVID-19. Germline-derived CDR1 and CDR2 are SGHKS and YYEKEE (reference sequence). Unmatched junction bases numbered 7, after V lost 3 bases and J lost 0 bases. CDR3 size: 17 residues. Here immunoSEQ multiplex PCR was the method, and the copy in TCRdb shows in-frame clones only, minus some. Of approximately 100,000 clones in the sample, about 85% were seen once. This sequence originates from a man older than 75 with acute or convalescent COVID-19. The sequencing input was peripheral blood. V and J are TRBV5-5 and TRBJ1-5, with 9 nucleotides matching TRBD1. The CDR3 bases are TGTGCCAGCAGCTGGGGGACAGGGTCTAATAGCAATCAGCCCCAGCATTTT. Its protein product is CASSWGTGSNSNQPQHF.